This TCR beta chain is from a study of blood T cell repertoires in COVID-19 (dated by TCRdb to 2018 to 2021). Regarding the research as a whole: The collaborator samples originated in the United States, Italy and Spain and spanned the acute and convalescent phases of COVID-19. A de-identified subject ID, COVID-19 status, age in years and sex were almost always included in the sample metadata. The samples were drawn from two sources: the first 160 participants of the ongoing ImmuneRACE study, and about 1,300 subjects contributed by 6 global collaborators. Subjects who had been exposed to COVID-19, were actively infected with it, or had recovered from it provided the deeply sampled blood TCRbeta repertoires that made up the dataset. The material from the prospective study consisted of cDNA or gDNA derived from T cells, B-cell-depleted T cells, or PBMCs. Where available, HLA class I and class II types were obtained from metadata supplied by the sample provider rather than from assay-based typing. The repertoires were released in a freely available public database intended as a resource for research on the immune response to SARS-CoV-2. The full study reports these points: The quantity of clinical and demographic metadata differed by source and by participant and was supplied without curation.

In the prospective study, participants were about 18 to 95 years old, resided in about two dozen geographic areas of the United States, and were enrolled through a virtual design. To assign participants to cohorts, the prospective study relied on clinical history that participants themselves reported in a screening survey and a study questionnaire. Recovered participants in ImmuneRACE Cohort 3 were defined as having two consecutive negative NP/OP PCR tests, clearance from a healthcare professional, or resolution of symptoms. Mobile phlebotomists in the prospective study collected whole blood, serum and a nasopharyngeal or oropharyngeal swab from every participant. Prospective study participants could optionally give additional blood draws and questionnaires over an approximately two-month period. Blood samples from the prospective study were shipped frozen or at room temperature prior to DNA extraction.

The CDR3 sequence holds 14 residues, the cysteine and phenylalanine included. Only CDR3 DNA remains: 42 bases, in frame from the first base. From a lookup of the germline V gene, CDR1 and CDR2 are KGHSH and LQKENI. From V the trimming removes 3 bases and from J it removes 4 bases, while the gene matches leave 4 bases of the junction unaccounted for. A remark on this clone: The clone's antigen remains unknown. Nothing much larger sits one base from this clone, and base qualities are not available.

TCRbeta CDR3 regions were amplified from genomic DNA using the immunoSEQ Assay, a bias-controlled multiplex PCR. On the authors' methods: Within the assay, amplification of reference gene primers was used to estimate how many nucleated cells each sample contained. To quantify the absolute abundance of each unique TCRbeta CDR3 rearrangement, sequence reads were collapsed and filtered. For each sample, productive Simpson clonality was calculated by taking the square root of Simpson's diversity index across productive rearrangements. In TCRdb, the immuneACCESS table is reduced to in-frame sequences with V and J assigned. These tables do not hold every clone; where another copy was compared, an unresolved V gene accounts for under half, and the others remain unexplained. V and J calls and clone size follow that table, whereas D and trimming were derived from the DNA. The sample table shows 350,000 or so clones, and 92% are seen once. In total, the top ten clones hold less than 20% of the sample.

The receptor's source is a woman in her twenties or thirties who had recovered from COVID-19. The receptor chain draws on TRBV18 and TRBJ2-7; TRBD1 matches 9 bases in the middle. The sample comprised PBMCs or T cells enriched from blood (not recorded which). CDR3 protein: CASSPGQGMYEQYF. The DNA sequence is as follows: TGTGCCAGCTCACCCGGACAGGGGATGTACGAGCAGTACTTC.